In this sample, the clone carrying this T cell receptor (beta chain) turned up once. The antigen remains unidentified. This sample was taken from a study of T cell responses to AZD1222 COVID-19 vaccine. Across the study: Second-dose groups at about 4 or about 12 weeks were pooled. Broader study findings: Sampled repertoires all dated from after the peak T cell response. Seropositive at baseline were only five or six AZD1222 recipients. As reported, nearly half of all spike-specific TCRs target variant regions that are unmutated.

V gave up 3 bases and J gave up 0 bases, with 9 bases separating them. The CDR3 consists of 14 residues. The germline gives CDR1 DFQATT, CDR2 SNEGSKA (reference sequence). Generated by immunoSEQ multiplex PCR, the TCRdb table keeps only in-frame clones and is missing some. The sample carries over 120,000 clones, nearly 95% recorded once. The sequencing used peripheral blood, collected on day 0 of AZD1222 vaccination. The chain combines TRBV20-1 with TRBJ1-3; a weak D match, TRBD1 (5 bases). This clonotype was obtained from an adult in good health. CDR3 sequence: CSASGANSGNTIYF. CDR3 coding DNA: TGCAGTGCTAGTGGGGCCAACTCTGGAAACACCATATATTTT.